The present T cell receptor (beta chain) was sequenced within a study of tumor and adjacent non-tumor tissue in lung cancer. Study details: Patients comprised about eleven adenocarcinoma, a couple of squamous cell carcinoma and 1 small cell lung cancer. Whole-study findings and limits: TCR diversity was significantly greater in tumor than normal lung tissue.

Germline CDR1 reads MGHRA; CDR2 reads YSYEKL. The CDR3 runs to 16 residues. Three rounds of nested PCR, following a modified ARM-PCR protocol, produced the TCRbeta library. TCRdb ran MiXCR on the multiplex PCR reads and lists one entry per CDR3 protein. The table has 71,000 or so distinct CDR3 sequences, 80% seen once. The template was RNA from unsorted bulk tissue. Details on this clonotype: The antigen remains unidentified. At one of its ends the junction is not consistent with the germline gene, which may arise from a read error.

The sample was lung tumor tissue. The chain carries TRBV4-1 and TRBJ2-1, with 7 bases identical to TRBD2. This receptor was obtained from a woman aged 45 to 65 with non-small cell lung cancer. The CDR3 sequence: CTSSHGNSGPYNEQFF. CDR3 bases: TGCACCAGCAGCCATGGGAATAGCGGGCCTTACAATGAGCAGTTCTTC.